Listed below are T cell receptor beta chains from one sample, sequenced in a study of immune evolution from preneoplasia to lung adenocarcinoma. TCRdb's table, derived via immunoSEQ multiplex PCR, lists solely in-frame clones and lacks some. The data show several thousand clones, with more than 70% seen just once and approximately 8% held by the top ten. Sequenced sample: FFPE adjacent normal lung tissue. These receptors all stem from a person aged 55 to 79 with lung adenocarcinoma. Both conserved end residues are trimmed from each CDR3. Fields, in order: CDR3 protein, D gene, V gene. D genes are given only for firm matches.

ASSQVDDGANVLT,.,TRBV4-1
SVAPDFSNEQF,.,TRBV29-1
ATGWDSNKMNTEAF,TRBD1,TRBV2
ASKMTSSAGELF,.,TRBV6-5
ASSHLAGGYNEQF,TRBD2,TRBV10-2
ASSLIGGTEAF,.,TRBV5-4
ASSPQTAGGSYEQY,.,TRBV18
ASSTGNTEAF,.,TRBV6-5
ASSLDTYTGELF,.,TRBV5-1
ATGGDTGELF,.,TRBV6-4
ASSLGLAGGSTDTQY,TRBD2,TRBV11-2
ASSLGQGGYTGELF,.,TRBV28
ASSLEGDTQY,.,TRBV7-9
ASSYVFQRGQETQY,TRBD2,TRBV6-5
SVVSPYGYT,.,TRBV29-1
ASSQGWGPGTQY,.,TRBV4-1
ASSPVPPGGYT,.,TRBV28
ASSLEGRQDNEQF,.,TRBV5-1
ASSPWTGGAVYGYT,.,TRBV5-6
ASNRDGLTEAF,.,TRBV28
ASSPRWGGTDTQY,.,TRBV19
ASRRGPLNTEAF,.,TRBV6-5
AINPNPGGDSNYGYT,TRBD1,TRBV10-3
ASSLGRDSSYEQY,.,TRBV5-4
ASSESRRLTNEKLF,.,TRBV6-1
ASSLATRPLH,.,TRBV7-9
ASNSGGTVKNIQY,.,TRBV28
ASSYSEGPMAQY,.,TRBV6-5
ASSRTGNQETQY,TRBD1,TRBV7-2
ASSLLRVTGELF,.,TRBV11-2
ASSLGGSFGDTQY,TRBD2,TRBV5-4